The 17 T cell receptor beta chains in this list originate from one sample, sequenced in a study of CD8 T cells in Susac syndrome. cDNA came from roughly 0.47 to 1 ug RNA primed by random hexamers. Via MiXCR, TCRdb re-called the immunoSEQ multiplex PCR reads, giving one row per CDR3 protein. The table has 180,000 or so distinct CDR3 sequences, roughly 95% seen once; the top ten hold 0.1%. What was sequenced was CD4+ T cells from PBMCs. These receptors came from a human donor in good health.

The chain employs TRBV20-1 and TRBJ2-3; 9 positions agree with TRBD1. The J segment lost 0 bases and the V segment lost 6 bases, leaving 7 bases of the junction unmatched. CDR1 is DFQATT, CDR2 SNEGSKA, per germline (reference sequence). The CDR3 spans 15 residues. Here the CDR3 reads CSALQGAVSTDTQYF. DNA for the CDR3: TGCAGTGCCTTACAGGGGGCGGTAAGCACAGATACGCAGTATTTT.

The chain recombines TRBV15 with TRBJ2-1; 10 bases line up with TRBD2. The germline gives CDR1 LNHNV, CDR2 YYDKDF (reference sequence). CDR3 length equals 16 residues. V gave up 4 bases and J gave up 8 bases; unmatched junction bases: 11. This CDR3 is CATSTQREGGSDEQFF. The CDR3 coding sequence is TGTGCCACCAGCACCCAGCGGGAGGGCGGTTCGGATGAGCAGTTCTTC.

The CDR3 here is CASSLVGSGSNNEQFF. The DNA for the CDR3 is TGCGCCAGCAGCTTGGTTGGTAGCGGGAGTAACAATGAGCAGTTCTTC. J is TRBJ2-1 and V is TRBV5-1; 9 bases are shared with TRBD2. V lost 0 bases to trimming and J lost 5 bases; unmatched junction nucleotides: 6. The CDR3 totals 16 residues. Germline V gives CDR1 SGHRS, CDR2 YFSETQ. Full variable domain (missing parts from reference TRBV5-1 and TRBJ2-1): KAGVTQTPRYLIKTRGQQVTLSCSPISGHRSVSWYQQTPGQGLQFLFEYFSETQRNKGNFPGRFSGRQFSNSRSEMNVSTLELGDSALYLCASSLVGSGSNNEQFFGPGTRLTVL.

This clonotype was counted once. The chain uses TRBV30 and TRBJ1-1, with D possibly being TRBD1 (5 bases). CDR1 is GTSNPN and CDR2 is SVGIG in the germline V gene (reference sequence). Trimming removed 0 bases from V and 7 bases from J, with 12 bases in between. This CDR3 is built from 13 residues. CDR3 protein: CAWSVRGDGEAFF. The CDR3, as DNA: TGTGCCTGGAGTGTACGAGGGGACGGTGAAGCTTTCTTT.

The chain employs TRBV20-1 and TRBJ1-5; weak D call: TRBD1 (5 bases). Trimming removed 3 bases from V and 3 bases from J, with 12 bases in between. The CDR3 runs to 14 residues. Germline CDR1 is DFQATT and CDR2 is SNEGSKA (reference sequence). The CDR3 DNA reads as TGCAGTGCTAGGTTACCCGGGGCCAATCAGCCCCAGCATTTT. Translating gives CSARLPGANQPQHF.

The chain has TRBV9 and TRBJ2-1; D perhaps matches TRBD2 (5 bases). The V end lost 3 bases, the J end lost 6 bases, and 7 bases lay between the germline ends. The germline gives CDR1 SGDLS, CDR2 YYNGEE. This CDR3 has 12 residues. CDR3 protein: CASSATSNEQFF. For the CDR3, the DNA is TGTGCCAGCAGCGCTACTAGCAATGAGCAGTTCTTC.

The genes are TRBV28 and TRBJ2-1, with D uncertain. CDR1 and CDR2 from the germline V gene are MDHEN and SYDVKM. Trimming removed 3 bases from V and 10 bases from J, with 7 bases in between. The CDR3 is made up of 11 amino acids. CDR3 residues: CASSLRMEQFF. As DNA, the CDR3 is TGTGCCAGCAGTTTGAGGATGGAGCAGTTCTTC.

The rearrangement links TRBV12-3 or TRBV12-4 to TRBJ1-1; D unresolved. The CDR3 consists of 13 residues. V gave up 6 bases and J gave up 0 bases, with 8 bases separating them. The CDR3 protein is CASSMGLNTEAFF. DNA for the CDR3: TGTGCCAGCAGCATGGGTCTGAACACTGAAGCTTTCTTT.

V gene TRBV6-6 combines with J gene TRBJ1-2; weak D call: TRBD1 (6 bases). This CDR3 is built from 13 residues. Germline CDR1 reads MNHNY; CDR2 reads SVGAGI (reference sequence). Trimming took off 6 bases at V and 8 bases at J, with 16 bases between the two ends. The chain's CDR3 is CASRVTGPGGYTF. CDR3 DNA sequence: TGTGCCAGCAGAGTTACAGGGCCTGGAGGCTACACCTTC.

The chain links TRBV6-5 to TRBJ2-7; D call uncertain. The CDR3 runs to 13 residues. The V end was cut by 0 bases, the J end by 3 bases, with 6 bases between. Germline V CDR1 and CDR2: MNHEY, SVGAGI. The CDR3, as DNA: TGTGCCAGCAGTTACTCTCGGAGCTACGAGCAGTACTTC. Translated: CASSYSRSYEQYF.

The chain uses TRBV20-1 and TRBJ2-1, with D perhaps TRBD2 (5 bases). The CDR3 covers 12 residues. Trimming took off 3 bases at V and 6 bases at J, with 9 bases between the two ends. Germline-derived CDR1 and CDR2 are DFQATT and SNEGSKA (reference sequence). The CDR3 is CSASLAGNEQFF. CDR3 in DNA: TGCAGTGCTAGCCTAGCAGGCAATGAGCAGTTCTTC.

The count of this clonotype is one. The CDR3 loop reads CSAHRDQPQHF. CDR3 in DNA: TGCAGTGCGCACAGGGATCAGCCCCAGCATTTT. This rearrangement joins TRBV20-1 to TRBJ1-5; tentatively, D is TRBD1 (6 bases). From germline, CDR1 is DFQATT and CDR2 SNEGSKA (reference sequence). This CDR3 comprises 11 residues. Trimming removed 6 bases at V and 5 bases at J, with 8 bases between.

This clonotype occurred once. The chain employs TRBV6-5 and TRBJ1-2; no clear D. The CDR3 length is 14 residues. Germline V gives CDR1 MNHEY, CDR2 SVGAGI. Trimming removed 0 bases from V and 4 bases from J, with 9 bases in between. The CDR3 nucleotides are TGTGCCAGCAGTTACTCCGTCAGAAGCTATGGCTACACCTTC. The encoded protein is CASSYSVRSYGYTF.

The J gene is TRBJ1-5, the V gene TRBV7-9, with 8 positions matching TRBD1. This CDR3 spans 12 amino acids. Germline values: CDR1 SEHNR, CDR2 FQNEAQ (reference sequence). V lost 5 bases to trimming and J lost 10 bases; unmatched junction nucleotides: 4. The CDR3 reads CASSTDRGPQHF. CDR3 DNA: TGTGCCAGCAGCACCGACAGGGGCCCCCAGCATTTT.

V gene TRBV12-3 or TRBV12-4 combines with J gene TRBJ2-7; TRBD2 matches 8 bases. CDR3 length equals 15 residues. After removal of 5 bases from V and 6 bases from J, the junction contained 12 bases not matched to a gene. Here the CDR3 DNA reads TGTGCCAGCAGTCGGACTAGCTGGAGATCTTCCGAGCAGTACTTC. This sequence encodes CASSRTSWRSSEQYF.

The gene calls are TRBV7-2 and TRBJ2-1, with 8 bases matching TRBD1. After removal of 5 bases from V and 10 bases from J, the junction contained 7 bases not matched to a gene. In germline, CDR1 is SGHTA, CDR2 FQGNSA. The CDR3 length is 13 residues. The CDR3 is CASSPTGGDEQFF. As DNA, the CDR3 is TGTGCCAGCAGCCCCACAGGGGGAGACGAGCAGTTCTTC.

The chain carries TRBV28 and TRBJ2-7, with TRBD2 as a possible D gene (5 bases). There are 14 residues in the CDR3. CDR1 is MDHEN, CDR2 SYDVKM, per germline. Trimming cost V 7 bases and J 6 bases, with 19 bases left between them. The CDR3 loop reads CASNVGVALGEQYF. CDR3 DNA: TGTGCCAGCAATGTGGGAGTCGCGCTGGGCGAGCAGTACTTC.